Below, 10 T cell receptor beta chains from the same sample are listed, as sequenced in a study of glioma-infiltrating T cells. TCR alpha and beta CDR3 regions were amplified from RNA using iRepertoire nested multiplex PCR. In TCRdb, the multiplex PCR reads were re-called with MiXCR into one record per CDR3 protein. In the table there are about 190,000 distinct CDR3 sequences, 32% of which are singletons. The sample was glioma tissue, nonneoplastic brain tissue, or PBMCs (not recorded which). These receptors were taken from a human donor with low-grade glioma or glioblastoma, undergoing nonglioma brain surgery, or in good health (not recorded which).

With regard to this clonotype: A junction boundary mismatches the germline segment, possibly from a read error. This sequence joins TRBV25-1 and TRBJ2-1; 10 bases map to TRBD2. CDR1 is MGHDK, CDR2 SYGVNS, per germline. The CDR3 has 15 residues. In nucleotides, the CDR3 is TGTGCCAACAGCCTAGCGGGAGAGGGTTACAATGAGCAGTTATTC. This codes for CANSLAGEGYNEQLF.

V gene TRBV20-1 combines with J gene TRBJ2-7; TRBD1 agrees at 9 bases. Germline CDR1 is DFQATT and CDR2 is SNEGSKA (reference sequence). CDR3 length: 13 amino acids. V shed 6 bases, J shed 2 bases, and the junction held 5 bases outside the gene matches. CDR3 sequence reads: CSAAGQGTYEQYF. The DNA for the CDR3 is TGCAGTGCCGCCGGACAGGGGACCTACGAGCAGTACTTC.

Only a few counts were recorded for this clonotype. The genes are TRBV19 and TRBJ2-7, with D possibly matching TRBD1 (5 bases). The CDR3 is made up of 17 amino acids. Trimming shortened V by 1 base and J by 3 bases, and 19 bases separated the two germline ends. Per germline, CDR1 LNHDA and CDR2 SQIVND (reference sequence). This CDR3 reads CASSIVIGRDSIYEQYF. The CDR3 nucleotides read TGTGCCAGTAGTATAGTCATAGGCAGGGATTCCATCTACGAGCAGTACTTC.

The table lists this clonotype with many counts. This chain's CDR3 is CASSYPSWVEEEKLFF. The CDR3, as DNA: TGTGCCAGCAGTTACCCTTCGTGGGTGGAAGAGGAAAAACTGTTTTTT. The rearrangement uses TRBV28 and TRBJ1-4; D call uncertain. Trimming left V 4 bases short and J 8 bases short, with 20 bases between. The CDR3 runs 16 residues. CDR1 is MDHEN and CDR2 is SYDVKM in the germline V gene.

On this clonotype: At one end, the junction sequence differs from germline, possibly due to a read error. The chain employs TRBV3-1 and TRBJ2-3; 7 positions match TRBD2. CDR1 is LGHDT, CDR2 YNNKEL, per germline (reference sequence). CDR3 length: 17 amino acids. The CDR3 spells CALISPKKRGRVEKQDF. In DNA, the CDR3 is TGTGCCCTCATCTCCCCCAAGAAGCGCGGGAGAGTAGAGAAGCAGGATTTT.

This clonotype was counted many times. This chain links TRBV7-6 with TRBJ2-7; TRBD2 aligns across 7 bases. The CDR3 is made up of 14 amino acids. V gave up 5 bases and J gave up 1 base; unmatched junction bases: 5. CDR1 and CDR2 from the germline V gene are SGHVS and FNYEAQ. In DNA, the CDR3 is TGTGCCAGCAGCGTCGTGGGGGGGTCCTACGAGCAGTACTTC. It specifies CASSVVGGSYEQYF. The variable domain in full, with the rest retrieved from reference TRBV7-6 and TRBJ2-7, is GAGVSQSPRYKVTKRGQDVALRCDPISGHVSLYWYRQALGQGPEFLTYFNYEAQQDKSGLPNDRFSAERPEGSISTLTIQRTEQRDSAMYRCASSVVGGSYEQYFGPGTRLTVT.

The chain combines TRBV19 with TRBJ2-2; TRBD2 matches 9 bases. In germline, CDR1 is LNHDA, CDR2 SQIVND (reference sequence). The CDR3 spans 14 residues. V trimming: 7 bases; J trimming: 6 bases; junction bases outside the gene matches: 6. CDR3 amino acids: CASTIIAGAGELFF. The CDR3 DNA is TGTGCCAGTACCATTATAGCGGGAGCCGGGGAGCTGTTTTTT.

This chain uses TRBV5-4 with TRBJ2-6, with D hard to call. Germline CDR1 and CDR2: SGHNT and YYREEE (reference sequence). CDR3 size: 15 residues. V was trimmed by 5 bases and J by 0 bases, leaving 9 bases between them. The CDR3 reads CASRLPISGANVLTF. CDR3 nucleotides: TGTGCCAGCAGATTGCCGATCTCTGGGGCCAACGTCCTGACTTTC.

The sample holds many counts of this clonotype. The CDR3 bases are TGCAGTAGACGCGCGTGGCAACCCCCTTTGCTCTTAGAGACCCAGTACTTC. Its translation is CSRRAWQPPLLLETQYF. The chain recombines TRBV20-1 with TRBJ2-5; D gene uncertain. Germline loops: CDR1 DFQATT, CDR2 SNEGSKA (reference sequence). V was trimmed by 8 bases and J by 4 bases, leaving 29 bases between them. The CDR3 spans 17 residues.

CDR3 in DNA: TGTGCCAGCAGTTACGTAGGCAACGAGCAGTACTTC. As protein: CASSYVGNEQYF. The J gene is TRBJ2-7, the V gene TRBV6-2 or TRBV6-3; D gene uncertain. V lost 2 bases, J lost 5 bases, and 7 bases lay in between. This CDR3 spans 12 amino acids. Per the germline V gene, CDR1 is MNHEY and CDR2 is SVGEGT.